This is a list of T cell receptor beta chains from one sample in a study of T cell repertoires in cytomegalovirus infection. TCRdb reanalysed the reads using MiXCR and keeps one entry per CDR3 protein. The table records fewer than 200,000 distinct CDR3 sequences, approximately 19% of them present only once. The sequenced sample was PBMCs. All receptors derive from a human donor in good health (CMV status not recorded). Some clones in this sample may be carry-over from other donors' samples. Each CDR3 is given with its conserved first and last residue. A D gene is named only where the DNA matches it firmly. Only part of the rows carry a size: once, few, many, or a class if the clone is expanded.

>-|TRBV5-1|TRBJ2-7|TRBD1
CASSLWDRVSSYEQYF
TGCGCCAGCAGCTTGTGGGACAGGGTTAGCTCCTACGAGCAGTACTTC
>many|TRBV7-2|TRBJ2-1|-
CASSLVGASVSGRNEQFF
TGTGCCAGCAGCTTAGTTGGGGCCAGTGTGTCCGGGAGAAATGAGCAGTTCTTC
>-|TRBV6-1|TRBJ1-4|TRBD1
CASRYGQGTEKLFF
TGTGCCAGCAGATACGGACAGGGAACTGAAAAACTGTTTTTT
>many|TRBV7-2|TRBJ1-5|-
CASSPDSFGQPQHF
TGTGCCAGCAGCCCGGACAGCTTTGGTCAGCCCCAGCATTTT
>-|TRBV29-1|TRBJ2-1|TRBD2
CSVEGATSGAPSSYNEQFF
TGCAGCGTTGAGGGCGCTACTAGCGGGGCCCCTAGCTCCTACAATGAGCAGTTCTTC
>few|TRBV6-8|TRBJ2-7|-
CASIPREKSYEQYF
TGTGCCAGCATACCGAGGGAGAAGTCCTACGAGCAGTACTTC
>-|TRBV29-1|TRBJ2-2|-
CSVGRLDCGELFF
TGCAGCGTGGGTCGACTAGACTGCGGGGAGCTGTTTTTT
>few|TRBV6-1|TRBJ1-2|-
CASSEGAHYGYTF
TGTGCCAGCAGTGAAGGGGCCCATTATGGCTACACCTTC
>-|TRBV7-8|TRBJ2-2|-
CASNRMGALNTGELFF
TGTGCCAGCAACAGGATGGGGGCGCTTAACACCGGGGAGCTGTTTTTT
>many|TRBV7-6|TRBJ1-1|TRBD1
CASSLQGMRNTEAFF
TGTGCCAGCAGCCTACAGGGGATGAGGAACACTGAAGCTTTCTTT
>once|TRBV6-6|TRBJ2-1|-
CASSSWDFYNEQFF
TGTGCCAGCAGTTCCTGGGACTTCTACAATGAGCAGTTCTTC
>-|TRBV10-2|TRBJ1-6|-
CASSELGGNSPLHF
TGCGCCAGCAGTGAGCTGGGAGGGAATTCACCCCTCCACTTT
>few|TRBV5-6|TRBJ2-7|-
CASSLDGGYEQYF
TGTGCCAGCAGCTTGGATGGGGGATACGAGCAGTACTTC
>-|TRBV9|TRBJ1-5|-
CASSVGSANQPQHF
TGTGCCAGCAGCGTAGGGTCGGCGAATCAGCCCCAGCATTTT
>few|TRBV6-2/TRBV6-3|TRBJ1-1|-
CASSYLTENTEAFF
TGTGCCAGCAGTTACTTAACAGAGAACACTGAAGCTTTCTTT
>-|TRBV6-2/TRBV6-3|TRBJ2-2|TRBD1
CASSYHRGLAGELFF
TGTGCCAGCAGTTACCACAGGGGGCTGGCCGGGGAGCTGTTTTTT
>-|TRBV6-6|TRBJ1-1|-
CASSYIGANTEAFF
TGTGCCAGCAGTTACATCGGGGCGAACACTGAAGCTTTCTTT